These 5 T cell receptor beta chains were sequenced from one sample in a study of cytotoxic CD8 clonotypes in ibrutinib-treated CLL. Repertoires were generated with immunoSEQ multiplex PCR, while TCRdb's copy carries only in-frame clones and drops some. Here the sample spans under 45,000 clones, 65% to 70% being singletons. This specimen consisted of PBMCs, obtained at disease progression, from a patient treated with ibrutinib. These receptors were obtained from a human donor with chronic lymphocytic leukemia.

The V gene is TRBV12-5, the J gene TRBJ2-1, with 8 positions matching TRBD2. CDR3 length equals 13 residues. The trim removed 4 bases at V and 10 bases at J, leaving 6 bases unmatched. Germline CDR1 is LGHNT and CDR2 is FRNRAP. CDR3 residues: CASGSSGSSEQFF. Here the CDR3 DNA reads TGTGCTAGTGGTTCGAGCGGGAGTAGCGAGCAGTTCTTC.

A few counts support this clone. The genes are TRBV19 and TRBJ2-1, with 8 positions matching TRBD1. V gave up 1 base and J gave up 15 bases; unmatched junction bases: 8. From germline, CDR1 is LNHDA and CDR2 SQIVND (reference sequence). The CDR3 contains 13 residues. The CDR3 here is CASSIGPGQGPFF. The CDR3 coding sequence is TGTGCCAGTAGTATAGGCCCTGGACAGGGACCGTTCTTC.

The chain employs TRBV11-3 and TRBJ2-7; D perhaps matches TRBD2 (6 bases). V was clipped by 2 bases and J by 5 bases, with 13 bases between them. Germline lookup yields CDR1 SGHNT and CDR2 YENEEA. This CDR3 comprises 14 residues. The CDR3 DNA follows: TGTGCCAGCAGCTTAATTGGAGGGGACGACGAGCAGTACTTC. This codes for CASSLIGGDDEQYF.

The chain is built from TRBV27 and TRBJ1-5; D is unresolved. This CDR3 is 15 amino acids long. The V gene's germline CDR1 is MNHEY and CDR2 SMNVEV (reference sequence). The V end lost 4 bases, the J end lost 0 bases, and 10 bases lay between the germline ends. The CDR3 DNA reads TGTGCCAGCAGTTCCGGGTTTTATAGCAATCAGCCCCAGCATTTT. As protein: CASSSGFYSNQPQHF.

The rearrangement joins TRBV7-9 to TRBJ2-3, with a weak D call TRBD2 (6 bases). CDR1 SEHNR and CDR2 FQNEAQ come from the germline V gene (reference sequence). Deletions cut 4 bases from V and 2 bases from J, with 16 bases between. The CDR3 contains 16 residues. CDR3 bases: TGTGCCAGCAGCTCCGGCAGATGGGGACTCACAGATACGCAGTATTTT. Amino acid sequence: CASSSGRWGLTDTQYF.